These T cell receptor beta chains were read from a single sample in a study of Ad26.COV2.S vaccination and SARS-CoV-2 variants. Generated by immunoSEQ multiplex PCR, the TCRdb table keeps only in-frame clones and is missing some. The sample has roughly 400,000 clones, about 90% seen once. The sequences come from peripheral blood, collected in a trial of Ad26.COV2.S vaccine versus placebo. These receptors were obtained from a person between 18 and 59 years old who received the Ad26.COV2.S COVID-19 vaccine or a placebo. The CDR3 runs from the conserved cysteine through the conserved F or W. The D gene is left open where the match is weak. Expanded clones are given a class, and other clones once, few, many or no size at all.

DNA: TGTGCCAGCAGCGTAGGGGGACAGGGAAGTGAGCAGTTCTTC
CDR3: CASSVGGQGSEQFF
size: -
D: TRBD1
V: TRBV9
J: TRBJ2-1

DNA: TGTGCCAGCTCACCGGGGACGGACCCAAACTATGGCTACACCTTC
CDR3: CASSPGTDPNYGYTF
size: -
D: -
V: TRBV18
J: TRBJ1-2

DNA: TGTGCCAGCAGCACCCCCGGGACTAGCGCCTACGAGCAGTACTTC
CDR3: CASSTPGTSAYEQYF
size: -
D: TRBD2
V: TRBV4-2
J: TRBJ2-7

DNA: TGCGCCAGCAGCCAAGACAGGGGCAGCAATCAGCCCCAGCATTTT
CDR3: CASSQDRGSNQPQHF
size: -
D: -
V: TRBV4-1
J: TRBJ1-5

DNA: TGTGCCAACCTGACAGGGGATAATTCACCCCTCCACTTT
CDR3: CANLTGDNSPLHF
size: -
D: TRBD1
V: TRBV27
J: TRBJ1-6

DNA: TGTGCCAGCAGTCCGACAGGCACGAACACCGGGGAGCTGTTTTTT
CDR3: CASSPTGTNTGELFF
size: -
D: -
V: TRBV6-2/TRBV6-3
J: TRBJ2-2

DNA: TGTGCCACCACAAGCCAGGGGGCGGCTAATGAAAAACTGTTTTTT
CDR3: CATTSQGAANEKLFF
size: -
D: TRBD1
V: TRBV24-1
J: TRBJ1-4

DNA: TGTGCCAGCAGCTTAGTAAGTGGCAGGGGGGAATATAATTCACCCCTCCACTTT
CDR3: CASSLVSGRGEYNSPLHF
size: -
D: TRBD1
V: TRBV7-2
J: TRBJ1-6

DNA: TGTGCCAGCAGTTTATCCGACAGGGGCAAGCAGTACTTC
CDR3: CASSLSDRGKQYF
size: -
D: TRBD1
V: TRBV27
J: TRBJ2-7

DNA: TGCGCCAGCAGTGTTAGCGGGTCTTACGAGCAGTACTTC
CDR3: CASSVSGSYEQYF
size: once
D: TRBD2
V: TRBV5-1
J: TRBJ2-7

DNA: TGCGCCAGCAGCTTGGATGGCGGAGGGAGCACAGATACGCAGTATTTT
CDR3: CASSLDGGGSTDTQYF
size: -
D: -
V: TRBV5-1
J: TRBJ2-3

DNA: TGCAGCGTTGAATTGGGGGGGAATGGCTACACCTTC
CDR3: CSVELGGNGYTF
size: -
D: -
V: TRBV29-1
J: TRBJ1-2

DNA: TGTGCCAGCAGGCCAGGGGACAGATTCACGTTCTTC
CDR3: CASRPGDRFTFF
size: -
D: TRBD1
V: TRBV28
J: TRBJ2-1

DNA: TGTGCCAGCAGTCCAACTACGTACTGGGGGGAGCTGTTTTTT
CDR3: CASSPTTYWGELFF
size: -
D: -
V: TRBV6-5
J: TRBJ2-2

DNA: TGTGCCAGCAGTTGGACAGGGGGCCTACCGGATACGCAGTATTTT
CDR3: CASSWTGGLPDTQYF
size: -
D: TRBD1
V: TRBV27
J: TRBJ2-3

DNA: TGTGCCAGCAGCCACGGGGGGGGCGAGCAGTACTTC
CDR3: CASSHGGGEQYF
size: few
D: TRBD2
V: TRBV6-2/TRBV6-3
J: TRBJ2-7

DNA: TGTGCCAGCAGTGTGGGGCCGGGGTATGGCTACACCTTC
CDR3: CASSVGPGYGYTF
size: once
D: -
V: TRBV27
J: TRBJ1-2

DNA: TGTGCCAGCGGGCTACACATCTCTGGGGCCAACGTCCTGACTTTC
CDR3: CASGLHISGANVLTF
size: -
D: -
V: TRBV6-5
J: TRBJ2-6

DNA: TGTGCCAGCAGCGCCCCCCCCGCCGGGGAGCTGTTTTTT
CDR3: CASSAPPAGELFF
size: -
D: -
V: TRBV9
J: TRBJ2-2

DNA: TGTGCCAGCAGTTTATCGAGTCTACTTGAGCAGTACTTC
CDR3: CASSLSSLLEQYF
size: -
D: -
V: TRBV12-3/TRBV12-4
J: TRBJ2-7

DNA: TGTGCCAGTAGACTGTACAATGAGCAGTTCTTC
CDR3: CASRLYNEQFF
size: once
D: -
V: TRBV19
J: TRBJ2-1

DNA: TGTGCCAGCAGTACTACCCCCGGGACAGGGAGCTATGGCTACACCTTC
CDR3: CASSTTPGTGSYGYTF
size: -
D: TRBD1
V: TRBV28
J: TRBJ1-2

DNA: TGTGCCAGCAGCTTGGGGACCTTATTGCAAGAGACCCAGTACTTC
CDR3: CASSLGTLLQETQYF
size: -
D: -
V: TRBV5-6
J: TRBJ2-5

DNA: TGTGCCAGTAGTATCTCCGGCGCGAACACCGGGGAGCTGTTTTTT
CDR3: CASSISGANTGELFF
size: -
D: -
V: TRBV19
J: TRBJ2-2

DNA: TGTGCCAGAAGACCTGGTGAAGCCTACAATGAGCAGTTCTTC
CDR3: CARRPGEAYNEQFF
size: -
D: -
V: TRBV5-3
J: TRBJ2-1

DNA: TGTGCCAGCAGTGGGGGGCTAGCGGGAGGTCACGGGGAGCTGTTTTTT
CDR3: CASSGGLAGGHGELFF
size: -
D: TRBD2
V: TRBV2
J: TRBJ2-2

DNA: TGTGCCAGCAGACTGGACCCTTCTGGAAACACCATATATTTT
CDR3: CASRLDPSGNTIYF
size: -
D: -
V: TRBV3-1/TRBV3-2
J: TRBJ1-3

DNA: TGTGCCAGCAGCCCCCATACGACTAGCGGCACCGGGGAGCTGTTTTTT
CDR3: CASSPHTTSGTGELFF
size: -
D: TRBD2
V: TRBV7-2
J: TRBJ2-2

DNA: TGTGCCAGCAGCTCACTTATAGCGCACCAAGAGACCCAGTACTTC
CDR3: CASSSLIAHQETQYF
size: -
D: -
V: TRBV7-2
J: TRBJ2-5

DNA: TGTGCCAGCAGCTTAGTCCCAATTGACAGGGTAACCAAAAACATTCAGTACTTC
CDR3: CASSLVPIDRVTKNIQYF
size: -
D: TRBD1
V: TRBV11-2
J: TRBJ2-4

DNA: TGTGCCACCAGCAGAGATGCGAGGCCCTCCGGGATGGACAAACTGTTTTTT
CDR3: CATSRDARPSGMDKLFF
size: once
D: -
V: TRBV15
J: TRBJ1-4

DNA: TGTGCCAGCAGCTTTTTACGGGAGAAATACAATGAGCAGTTCTTC
CDR3: CASSFLREKYNEQFF
size: once
D: -
V: TRBV7-9
J: TRBJ2-1

DNA: TGTGCCAGCAGCTTACAGGGCGGGCTAGCGGGAATCGAGCAGTTCTTC
CDR3: CASSLQGGLAGIEQFF
size: -
D: TRBD2
V: TRBV7-3
J: TRBJ2-1

DNA: TGTGCCAGCAGTTCCCTCCCAACGAGCTCCTATAATTCACCCCTCCACTTT
CDR3: CASSSLPTSSYNSPLHF
size: once
D: -
V: TRBV27
J: TRBJ1-6

DNA: TGCGCCAGCAGTCACCCCGACAGTCCTTCTGGGGCCAACGTCCTGACTTTC
CDR3: CASSHPDSPSGANVLTF
size: -
D: -
V: TRBV23-1
J: TRBJ2-6

DNA: TGCGCCAGGGCGGGGGTGATGGGCACTGAAGCTTTCTTT
CDR3: CARAGVMGTEAFF
size: few
D: -
V: TRBV10-1
J: TRBJ1-1

DNA: TGTGCCAGCAGTGGAGAGTCCTTGCACGCCGGGGAGCTGTTTTTT
CDR3: CASSGESLHAGELFF
size: -
D: -
V: TRBV2
J: TRBJ2-2

DNA: TGTGCCAGCAGCTTAGAGGAGGGACTTCCCTACAATGAGCAGTTCTTC
CDR3: CASSLEEGLPYNEQFF
size: -
D: -
V: TRBV11-2
J: TRBJ2-1

DNA: TGTGCCAGCTCGCCTACACTGGGTGGCGGGGAGCTGTTTTTT
CDR3: CASSPTLGGGELFF
size: -
D: -
V: TRBV18
J: TRBJ2-2

DNA: TGTGCCAGCAGCTCGGGGTGGCGCGCAGATTATAGCAATCAGCCCCAGCATTTT
CDR3: CASSSGWRADYSNQPQHF
size: -
D: -
V: TRBV5-6
J: TRBJ1-5

DNA: TGTGCCAGCAGCCAAGTTGAGCGGAGCACAGATACGCAGTATTTT
CDR3: CASSQVERSTDTQYF
size: -
D: -
V: TRBV4-2
J: TRBJ2-3

DNA: TGTGCCAGCAGCTTCCTAGGGACTAGCGGGAGTCGAAAAGAGCAGTACTTC
CDR3: CASSFLGTSGSRKEQYF
size: -
D: TRBD2
V: TRBV6-2/TRBV6-3
J: TRBJ2-7

DNA: TGTGCCAGCAGTTCGGCCTTATTAGCCCAGTACTTC
CDR3: CASSSALLAQYF
size: -
D: -
V: TRBV6-2/TRBV6-3
J: TRBJ2-5

DNA: TGTGCCAGCAGTTACCCGACCCCCGACGGGGCTACGGAGACCCAGTACTTC
CDR3: CASSYPTPDGATETQYF
size: few
D: -
V: TRBV6-2/TRBV6-3
J: TRBJ2-5

DNA: TGTGCCAGCAGCCAAAGTAGGGCAGCTACTACTAACTATGGCTACACCTTC
CDR3: CASSQSRAATTNYGYTF
size: -
D: -
V: TRBV3-1/TRBV3-2
J: TRBJ1-2

DNA: TGCGCCAGCAGCCTTGACAGAGACGGGGAGCTGTTTTTT
CDR3: CASSLDRDGELFF
size: once
D: -
V: TRBV4-1
J: TRBJ2-2

DNA: TGTGCCTCTTCGGGGGGCTCCTACAATGAGCAGTTCTTC
CDR3: CASSGGSYNEQFF
size: -
D: TRBD2
V: TRBV24-1
J: TRBJ2-1

DNA: TGCGCCAGCAGCTTGGGACAAACTGGAAACACCATATATTTT
CDR3: CASSLGQTGNTIYF
size: -
D: -
V: TRBV5-1
J: TRBJ1-3

DNA: TGTGCCAGTAGTATCGGGCAGGGGGCGCGAAATCAGCCCCAGCATTTT
CDR3: CASSIGQGARNQPQHF
size: -
D: TRBD1
V: TRBV19
J: TRBJ1-5

DNA: TGTGCCAGCTCACCTGGGACAAATTACAATCAGCCCCAGCATTTT
CDR3: CASSPGTNYNQPQHF
size: -
D: -
V: TRBV18
J: TRBJ1-5

DNA: TGTGCCAGCAGCTCATACCCGACTAGCGGGAGCACAGATACGCAGTATTTT
CDR3: CASSSYPTSGSTDTQYF
size: -
D: TRBD2
V: TRBV7-3
J: TRBJ2-3

DNA: TGTGCCAGCAGCTTACCAATGACCCGAACCTACGAGCAGTACTTC
CDR3: CASSLPMTRTYEQYF
size: -
D: -
V: TRBV7-8
J: TRBJ2-7

DNA: TGCGCCAGCAGTGAAGGACAGGCGGACGAGCAGTACTTC
CDR3: CASSEGQADEQYF
size: -
D: TRBD1
V: TRBV10-1
J: TRBJ2-7

DNA: TGTGCCAGCAGCTTAATGCGCCGGGAGACCCAGTACTTC
CDR3: CASSLMRRETQYF
size: -
D: -
V: TRBV7-6
J: TRBJ2-5

DNA: TGTGCCAGCAGCCAGTTCGACAGTGATACGCAGTATTTT
CDR3: CASSQFDSDTQYF
size: -
D: -
V: TRBV3-1/TRBV3-2
J: TRBJ2-3

DNA: TGCGCCAGCAGCCAAAAGGTAGCGGGAGGGCTCACCGGGGAGCTGTTTTTT
CDR3: CASSQKVAGGLTGELFF
size: -
D: TRBD2
V: TRBV4-1
J: TRBJ2-2